The 29 T cell receptor beta chains given below trace back to one sample, sequenced in a study of T cell repertoires in cytomegalovirus infection. TCRdb reprocessed the reads via MiXCR and lists one record per CDR3 protein. Altogether 400,000 or so distinct CDR3 sequences are present, approximately 32% being singletons, with the ten largest covering about an eighth. What was sequenced was PBMCs. These TCRs come from a human donor in good health (CMV status not recorded). Some clones in this sample may be carry-over from other donors' samples.

The rearrangement uses TRBV13 and TRBJ1-3; D possibly corresponds to TRBD1 (5 bases). The CDR3 runs 15 residues. V was trimmed by 1 base and J by 0 bases, leaving 7 bases between them. Germline assignment: CDR1 PRHDT and CDR2 FYEKMQ (reference sequence). The CDR3, as DNA: TGTGCCAGCAGCTTAGAGACAGTCTCTGGAAACACCATATATTTT. This translates into CASSLETVSGNTIYF.

This rearrangement joins TRBV20-1 to TRBJ1-1; a weak D match, TRBD1 (5 bases). Trimming shortened V by 8 bases and J by 6 bases, and 16 bases separated the two germline ends. Per the germline V gene, CDR1 is DFQATT and CDR2 is SNEGSKA (reference sequence). This CDR3 region has 12 residues. This chain's CDR3 is CSPLTAHPEAFF. In DNA form, the CDR3 reads TGCAGTCCCCTGACAGCCCACCCTGAAGCTTTCTTT.

This clonotype was seen ten or more times. The V gene is TRBV7-9, the J gene TRBJ2-7, with D possibly being TRBD2 (6 bases). The CDR3 has 18 residues. The V gene's germline CDR1 is SEHNR and CDR2 FQNEAQ (reference sequence). Trimming stripped 3 bases from V and 0 bases from J, with 21 bases between. The CDR3 region has the DNA TGTGCCAGCAGCTTTTCCCGGAACGCGGGGCCGAGCTCCTACGAGCAGTACTTC. Translated, it gives CASSFSRNAGPSSYEQYF.

This clonotype has just a few counts. The J gene is TRBJ2-1, the V gene TRBV6-2 or TRBV6-3; D perhaps matches TRBD1 (5 bases). Trimming stripped 3 bases from V and 12 bases from J, with 15 bases between. The CDR3 runs to 13 residues. Germline V gene data show CDR1 as MNHEY and CDR2 as SVGEGT. This chain's CDR3 is CASSYAGLVGQFF. The CDR3 region has the DNA TGTGCCAGCAGTTATGCAGGGCTGGTTGGGCAGTTCTTC.

With respect to this clonotype: This may stem from a read error, because a much larger clone lies one nucleotide away. The chain has TRBV7-3 and TRBJ1-1; D may be TRBD1 (6 bases). Germline loops: CDR1 SGHTA, CDR2 FQGTGA. The length of the CDR3 is 13 residues. The CDR3 loop is CASSSNRDTEALF. The CDR3 bases are TGTGCCAGCAGCTCGAACAGGGATACTGAAGCTCTCTTT.

Only a few counts were recorded for this clonotype. The chain has TRBV7-9 and TRBJ1-1, with 8 bases that match TRBD1. Per germline, CDR1 SEHNR and CDR2 FQNEAQ (reference sequence). The CDR3 length is 17 residues. Germline trimming cut 2 bases from V and 0 bases from J; bases unmatched to any gene: 8. The DNA of the CDR3 is TGTGCCAGCAGCTTACTAAAAACAGGGGGAATGAACACTGAAGCTTTCTTT. Its translation is CASSLLKTGGMNTEAFF. The whole variable domain, filled in from reference TRBV7-9 and TRBJ1-1, reads DTGVSQNPRHKITKRGQNVTFRCDPISEHNRLYWYRQTLGQGPEFLTYFQNEAQLEKSRLLSDRFSAERPKGSFSTLEIQRTEQGDSAMYLCASSLLKTGGMNTEAFFGQGTRLTVV.

With regard to this clonotype: One junction end does not reproduce the germline sequence, and a read error may be involved. The chain joins TRBV6-5 to TRBJ2-5; D ambiguous. Germline CDR1 MNHEY, CDR2 SVGAGI. This CDR3 has 14 amino acids. CDR3 sequence (DNA): TGTGCCAGCAGTCACCCATGGTTACAAGAGAGCCAGTACTTC. This encodes CASSHPWLQESQYF.

This clonotype was counted a few times. V is TRBV27 and J is TRBJ1-1; TRBD1 agrees at 10 bases. This CDR3 is built from 16 residues. CDR1 and CDR2 (germline): MNHEY, SMNVEV (reference sequence). With 6 bases clipped from V and 1 base from J, the junction kept 8 bases outside the gene matches. The CDR3 coding sequence is TGTGCCAGCAGGCCCCTGACAGGGGGCGGGAACACTGAAGCTTTCTTT. It codes for CASRPLTGGGNTEAFF.

This rearrangement joins TRBV19 to TRBJ1-5; TRBD1 might be the D (5 bases). The CDR3 loop spans 16 amino acids. The V gene lost 4 bases and the J gene lost 2 bases, with 15 bases spanning the gap. Germline V CDR1 and CDR2: LNHDA, SQIVND (reference sequence). CDR3 residues: CASSTRAGLGNQPQHF. Written as DNA, the CDR3 is TGTGCCAGTAGTACCAGGGCCGGTTTGGGCAATCAGCCCCAGCATTTT.

J is TRBJ2-5 and V is TRBV11-2; no clear D gene. Trimming stripped 4 bases from V and 5 bases from J, with 11 bases between. The V gene's germline CDR1 is SGHAT and CDR2 FQNNGV. The CDR3 runs 13 residues. The CDR3 coding sequence is TGTGCCAGCAGCTCCGTCCCCGGGGAGACCCAGTACTTC. Translated: CASSSVPGETQYF.

The V gene is TRBV11-2, the J gene TRBJ2-7; a weak D match, TRBD2 (5 bases). CDR3 length equals 15 residues. Germline CDR1 reads SGHAT; CDR2 reads FQNNGV. V was trimmed by 2 bases and J by 0 bases, leaving 11 bases between them. CDR3 nucleotides: TGTGCCAGCAGCTTACGGGGAGCGTACTCCTACGAGCAGTACTTC. Protein: CASSLRGAYSYEQYF.

This clonotype was picked up a small number of times. The chain carries TRBV23-1 and TRBJ1-5, with 7 bases fitting TRBD1. TRBV23-1 is flagged as an ORF with uncertain function. V shed 8 bases, J shed 0 bases, and the junction held 13 bases outside the gene matches. This CDR3 region has 17 residues. The DNA for the CDR3 is TGCGCCAGCGCAACACGCCCAGGGGGATGTAGCAATCAGCCCCAGCATTTT. Translated, it gives CASATRPGGCSNQPQHF.

The gene calls are TRBV20-1 and TRBJ2-2; 8 bases map to TRBD2. The CDR3 length is 15 residues. Losses at the gene ends were 0 bases for V and 6 bases for J; bases not matched to a gene: 6. Germline V gene sequence: CDR1 DFQATT, CDR2 SNEGSKA (reference sequence). CDR3 sequence reads: CSARDYRTSPGELFF. The CDR3 bases are TGCAGTGCTAGAGATTACAGGACTAGCCCCGGGGAGCTGTTTTTT.

Comments on this clonotype: This could be a read error, since a much larger clone is one nucleotide away. The chain has TRBV7-9 and TRBJ1-4; 8 positions match TRBD1. There are 11 residues in the CDR3. CDR1 SEHNR and CDR2 FQNEAQ come from the germline V gene (reference sequence). CDR3 sequence reads: CDSQGAVHMFF. The CDR3 DNA reads TGTGACAGCCAGGGGGCAGTCCATATGTTTTTT.

CDR3 in DNA: TGTGCCAGCAGTTCCCGGGACGGCACGAACACCGGGGAGCTGTTTTTT. It specifies CASSSRDGTNTGELFF. The chain links TRBV28 to TRBJ2-2; D is perhaps TRBD1 or TRBD2 (5 bases each). Trimming removed 4 bases at V and 0 bases at J, with 12 bases between. This CDR3 spans 16 amino acids. Germline lookup yields CDR1 MDHEN and CDR2 SYDVKM. Combining the CDR3 with reference TRBV28 and TRBJ2-2 gives the whole variable domain DVKVTQSSRYLVKRTGEKVFLECVQDMDHENMFWYRQDPGLGLRLIYFSYDVKMKEKGDIPEGYSVSREKKERFSLILESASTNQTSMYLCASSSRDGTNTGELFFGEGSRLTVL.

This clonotype showed up just a few times. The genes are TRBV4-1 and TRBJ2-4; D not certain. From germline, CDR1 is MGHRA and CDR2 YSYEKL. Trimming removed 0 bases from V and 5 bases from J, with 14 bases in between. This CDR3 spans 16 amino acids. CDR3 sequence: CASSQDPIPKQNIQYF. In nucleotides, the CDR3 is TGCGCCAGCAGCCAAGATCCAATTCCTAAGCAAAACATTCAGTACTTC.

This clonotype was counted at least ten times. The rearrangement uses TRBV11-2 and TRBJ1-1, with D maybe TRBD1 (6 bases). CDR1 and CDR2 from the germline V gene are SGHAT and FQNNGV. The CDR3 is 13 residues long. Trimming stripped 5 bases from V and 4 bases from J, with 11 bases between. The CDR3 sequence is CASSRRGGTEAFF. CDR3 bases: TGTGCCAGCAGCCGCAGGGGCGGCACTGAAGCTTTCTTT.

This clonotype was observed a handful of times. This sequence joins TRBV4-1 and TRBJ1-4, with a tentative D call TRBD1 (5 bases). The V end was cut by 1 base, the J end by 0 bases, with 21 bases between. The CDR3 extends over 20 amino acids. Per the germline V gene, CDR1 is MGHRA and CDR2 is YSYEKL. This chain's CDR3 is CASSQVDEGFSFTTNEKLFF. Written as DNA, the CDR3 is TGCGCCAGCAGCCAAGTCGACGAGGGGTTTTCATTTACAACTAATGAAAAACTGTTTTTT.

This chain connects TRBV20-1 to TRBJ2-3; 9 bases map to TRBD2. The CDR3 loop spans 16 amino acids. Trimming removed 0 bases from V and 2 bases from J; junction bases left unmatched: 6. The germline gives CDR1 DFQATT, CDR2 SNEGSKA (reference sequence). The CDR3 protein is CSARDQIAGDTDTQYF. In DNA form, the CDR3 reads TGCAGTGCTAGAGATCAGATAGCGGGGGACACAGATACGCAGTATTTT.

The chain recombines TRBV28 with TRBJ1-2; D is unclear. Germline lookup yields CDR1 MDHEN and CDR2 SYDVKM. This CDR3 contains 12 residues. CDR3 loop: CGGGSSPSGYTF. The CDR3 DNA is TGTGGTGGCGGATCCTCTCCTAGTGGCTACACCTTC.

The CDR3 DNA reads as TGTGCCAGCACCGACCACTGGGGTGACACTGAAGCTTTCTTT. As protein: CASTDHWGDTEAFF. The chain employs TRBV6-6 and TRBJ1-1; no reliable D call. Trimming removed 7 bases at V and 3 bases at J, with 15 bases between. The CDR3 totals 14 residues. Germline CDR1 MNHNY, CDR2 SVGAGI (reference sequence).

This clonotype was detected many times. The CDR3 sequence: CASSQAGSDGTEAFF. DNA of the CDR3: TGTGCCAGCAGCCAAGCGGGCAGCGATGGCACTGAAGCTTTCTTT. This chain connects TRBV4-2 to TRBJ1-1; D unresolved. CDR1 and CDR2 (germline): LGHNA, YNFKEQ. This CDR3 region has 15 residues. Trimming cost V 1 base and J 4 bases, with 13 bases left between them.

Ten or more counts support this clonotype. The rearrangement links TRBV7-8 to TRBJ2-7; no reliable D call. The CDR3 is 14 amino acids. Germline-derived CDR1 and CDR2 are SGHVS and FQNEAQ. V was cut by 0 bases and J by 2 bases, with 8 bases left in between. CDR3 DNA sequence: TGTGCCAGCAGCTTAGCGGCAAGAACCTACGAGCAGTACTTC. This gives the protein CASSLAARTYEQYF.

The chain uses TRBV5-4 and TRBJ1-6, with 7 bases aligning to TRBD1. The CDR3 consists of 15 residues. CDR1 SGHNT and CDR2 YYREEE come from the germline V gene (reference sequence). J lost 10 bases, V lost 1 base, and 8 bases had no gene match. The CDR3 DNA reads as TGTGCCAGCAGCTTGCCCACAGGGGCTGGGTCACCCCTCCACTTT. Translation: CASSLPTGAGSPLHF.

This clonotype was seen a few times. The J gene is TRBJ2-1, the V gene TRBV12-3 or TRBV12-4; TRBD2 matches at 13 bases. The V segment lost 2 bases and the J segment 8 bases; nucleotides outside the gene matches: 6. The CDR3 has 16 residues. The CDR3 protein is CASSLTSGGGSYEQFF. CDR3 nucleotides: TGTGCCAGCAGTTTAACTAGCGGGGGGGGTAGCTATGAGCAGTTCTTC.

This clonotype was counted ten times or more. This rearrangement joins TRBV7-8 to TRBJ2-5; the match to TRBD2 covers 9 bases. Germline V gene sequence: CDR1 SGHVS, CDR2 FQNEAQ. The CDR3 covers 17 residues. V lost 0 bases, J lost 1 base, and 6 bases stayed unmatched. The CDR3 coding sequence is TGTGCCAGCAGCTTAGCGAGAGCTAGCGGGGCCCAAGAGACCCAGTACTTC. Translated, it gives CASSLARASGAQETQYF.

A remark on this clonotype: A read error is possible here, since a much larger clone lies one base away. This chain connects TRBV19 to TRBJ1-1, with 8 positions matching TRBD1. Losses at the gene ends were 5 bases for V and 1 base for J; bases not matched to a gene: 9. The CDR3 has 16 residues. CDR1 and CDR2 (germline): LNHDA, SQIVND (reference sequence). The CDR3 region is CASSPGTGVGNTEAFF. CDR3 nucleotide sequence: TGTGCCAGTAGTCCTGGGACAGGAGTAGGGAACACTGAAGCTTTCTTT.

This chain connects TRBV6-5 to TRBJ1-2; D call uncertain. Germline V CDR1 and CDR2: MNHEY, SVGAGI. The CDR3 covers 14 residues. Trimming cost V 5 bases and J 7 bases, with 17 bases left between them. The CDR3 region has the DNA TGTGCCAGCAGTAACCGGGCCAAAAGGCCTGGCTACACCTTC. It encodes CASSNRAKRPGYTF.

V and J are TRBV20-1 and TRBJ1-1, with D possibly TRBD1 on 6 matching bases. V was trimmed by 6 bases and J by 1 base, leaving 15 bases between them. The germline gives CDR1 DFQATT, CDR2 SNEGSKA (reference sequence). This CDR3 is built from 14 residues. DNA of the CDR3: TGCAGTGCCAAACGGACAGCTGAGAACACTGAAGCTTTCTTT. It is translated as CSAKRTAENTEAFF.